Presented here are 12 T cell receptor beta chains from one specimen sequenced in a study of regulatory T cells in long-lasting Graves disease. Sequencing libraries for TCR beta were prepared with iRepertoire HTBI primers and Arm-PCR of CDR3 regions. TCRdb independently ran MiXCR on the multiplex PCR reads; one entry per CDR3 protein. The sample has some 410,000 distinct CDR3 sequences, 16% seen once. Time point described: newly diagnosed GD, antithyroid drugs for less than 3 months. TCR sequences were obtained from RNA taken from PBMCs. This sample was also put to use in a study of T cells in Graves' hyperthyroidism and ophthalmopathy.

Sequenced here: peripheral blood mononuclear cells (PBMCs), sampled at new diagnosis, from a patient treated with antithyroid drugs. These receptors originate from a woman in her 30s with Graves disease.

This clonotype was found many times. V is TRBV28 and J is TRBJ2-2; 10 nucleotides line up with TRBD1. V lost 6 bases, J lost 7 bases, and 8 bases stayed unmatched. Germline V gene sequence: CDR1 MDHEN, CDR2 SYDVKM. This CDR3 contains 15 residues. The CDR3 loop reads CASRTGTGVIGELFF. The CDR3 DNA reads TGTGCCAGCAGAACCGGGACAGGGGTGATCGGGGAGCTGTTTTTT.

This clonotype showed up many times. The chain carries TRBV7-2 and TRBJ2-2, with D uncertain. Germline V gives CDR1 SGHTA, CDR2 FQGNSA. V lost 7 bases and J 1 base, leaving 7 bases between the germline ends. CDR3 length: 13 residues. The CDR3 region is CASIPENTGELFF. In DNA, the CDR3 is TGTGCCAGCATACCGGAGAACACCGGGGAGCTGTTTTTT. Full variable domain (remainder filled in from reference TRBV7-2 and TRBJ2-2): GAGVSQSPSNKVTEKGKDVELRCDPISGHTALYWYRQSLGQGLEFLIYFQGNSAPDKSGLPSDRFSAERTGGSVSTLTIQRTQQEDSAVYLCASIPENTGELFFGEGSRLTVL.

This clonotype was counted many times. The chain joins TRBV7-2 to TRBJ2-1, with a tentative D call TRBD2 (6 bases). Between the trimmed V and J ends, which lost 5 bases and 6 bases, there was a span of 17 bases. The CDR3 contains 15 residues. Germline V CDR1 and CDR2: SGHTA, FQGNSA. CDR3 sequence reads: CASSPGVAESNEQFF. In DNA form, the CDR3 reads TGTGCCAGCAGCCCGGGGGTAGCGGAGTCCAATGAGCAGTTCTTC.

The gene calls are TRBV9 and TRBJ2-3, with 8 bases aligning to TRBD1. Germline loops: CDR1 SGDLS, CDR2 YYNGEE. V lost 4 bases and J lost 1; bases outside the gene matches: 14. The CDR3 loop spans 18 amino acids. Here the CDR3 DNA reads TGTGCCAGCAGCACCCCCCGGTGGGGGACAGGTCGCACAGATACGCAGTATTTT. Translation: CASSTPRWGTGRTDTQYF.

The chain has TRBV19 and TRBJ2-1; 11 nucleotides align to TRBD2. CDR3 length: 14 residues. The germline V gene encodes CDR1 LNHDA and CDR2 SQIVND (reference sequence). Trimming cost V 7 bases and J 9 bases; bases outside gene matches: 8. CDR3 DNA: TGTGCCAGTATGGGTAGCGGGAGGGGGGGTGAGCAGTTCTTC. Translated: CASMGSGRGGEQFF.

This clonotype was seen repeatedly, ten times or more. This chain links TRBV2 with TRBJ2-3; 15 positions match TRBD2. J lost 0 bases, V lost 1 base, and 5 bases had no gene match. The germline gives CDR1 SNHLY, CDR2 FYNNEI. CDR3 size: 19 residues. CDR3 amino acids: CASSEVWGTSGGSTDTQYF. CDR3 DNA sequence: TGTGCCAGCAGTGAAGTATGGGGGACTAGCGGGGGGAGCACAGATACGCAGTATTTT.

This clonotype was seen ten or more times. The chain combines TRBV6-1 with TRBJ2-7; D may be TRBD1 (5 bases). Trimming removed 3 bases at V and 7 bases at J, with 16 bases between. The germline V gene encodes CDR1 MNHNS and CDR2 SASEGT. This CDR3 has 14 amino acids. Written as DNA, the CDR3 is TGTGCCAGCAGTGATATCGGACAATTAATAGAGCAGTACTTC. As protein: CASSDIGQLIEQYF.

The J gene is TRBJ2-2, the V gene TRBV9; D unclear. CDR3 length: 14 amino acids. Trimming took 3 bases from V and 4 from J, leaving 10 bases between them. The germline V gene encodes CDR1 SGDLS and CDR2 YYNGEE. CDR3 in amino acids: CASSAGRSTGELFF. The CDR3 region has the DNA TGTGCCAGCAGCGCGGGCCGTTCCACCGGGGAGCTGTTTTTT.

This clonotype appeared a few times. Here the CDR3 DNA reads TGTGCCAGCAATTTCCAGGGGACTAGCGGGAGCCCACCCGGCAATGAGCAGTTCTTC. Translating gives CASNFQGTSGSPPGNEQFF. The V and J genes are TRBV27 and TRBJ2-1, with 14 bases identical to TRBD2. V gave up 7 bases and J gave up 6 bases; unmatched junction bases: 17. Germline lookup yields CDR1 MNHEY and CDR2 SMNVEV (reference sequence). The CDR3 loop spans 19 amino acids.

The chain combines TRBV6-1 with TRBJ2-5; 7 nucleotides align to TRBD1. Germline lookup yields CDR1 MNHNS and CDR2 SASEGT. Germline trimming cut 6 bases from V and 5 bases from J; bases unmatched to any gene: 6. CDR3 length: 13 residues. CDR3 nucleotides: TGTGCCAGCAGGGCGACAGGGACGGAGACCCAGTACTTC. This sequence encodes CASRATGTETQYF.

In this sample, this clonotype turned up many times. The chain's CDR3 is CASSLNQPQHF. The CDR3 DNA follows: TGTGCCAGCAGCCTCAATCAGCCCCAGCATTTT. This chain links TRBV7-2 with TRBJ1-5; no firm D call. Trimming removed 5 bases from V and 3 bases from J, with 2 bases in between. Germline V CDR1 and CDR2: SGHTA, FQGNSA. The CDR3 runs 11 residues.

This clonotype was counted only a few times. The chain joins TRBV5-1 to TRBJ1-2; no clear D. The V end was cut by 4 bases, the J end by 7 bases, with 17 bases between. Germline V gene sequence: CDR1 SGHRS, CDR2 YFSETQ. The CDR3 length is 14 residues. The CDR3 DNA reads as TGCGCCAGCAGCCCGGCGGCAGCTTCTAGTGGCTACACCTTC. Its protein product is CASSPAAASSGYTF.